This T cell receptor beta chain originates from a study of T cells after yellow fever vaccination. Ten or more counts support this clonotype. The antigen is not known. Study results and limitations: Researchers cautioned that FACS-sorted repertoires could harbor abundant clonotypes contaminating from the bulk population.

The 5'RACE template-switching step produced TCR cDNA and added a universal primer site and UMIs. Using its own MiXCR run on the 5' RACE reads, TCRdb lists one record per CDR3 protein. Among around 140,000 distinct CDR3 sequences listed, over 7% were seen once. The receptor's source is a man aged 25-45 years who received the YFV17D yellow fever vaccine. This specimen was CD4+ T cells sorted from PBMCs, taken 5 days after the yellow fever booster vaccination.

The CDR3 coding sequence is TGCAGTGCTAGACCGCCGACCGGGACAAGCTCTGGGGCCAACGTCCTGACTTTC. It specifies CSARPPTGTSSGANVLTF. The chain joins TRBV20-1 to TRBJ2-6, with D tentatively TRBD1 (6 bases). CDR3 length: 18 amino acids. V was pared by 2 bases and J by 0 bases, with 17 bases between. Looked up from germline, CDR1 is DFQATT and CDR2 is SNEGSKA (reference sequence).